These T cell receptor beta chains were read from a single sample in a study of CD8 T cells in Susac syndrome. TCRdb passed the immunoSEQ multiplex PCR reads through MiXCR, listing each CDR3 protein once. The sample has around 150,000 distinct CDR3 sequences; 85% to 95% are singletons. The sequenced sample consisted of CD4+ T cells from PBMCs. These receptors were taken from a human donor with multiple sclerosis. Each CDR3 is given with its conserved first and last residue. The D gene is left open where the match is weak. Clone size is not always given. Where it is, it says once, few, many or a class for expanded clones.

CDR3nt: TGTGCCTGGAGTGGTAACAGGGGGTCACGCCATGGCTACACCTTC
CDR3aa: CAWSGNRGSRHGYTF
j_gene: TRBJ1-2
d_gene: TRBD1
len: 15
v_gene: TRBV30
abundance: .

CDR3nt: TGTGCCAGTAGTATAGGGGGGGTTCAGCCCCAGCATTTT
CDR3aa: CASSIGGVQPQHF
j_gene: TRBJ1-5
d_gene: .
len: 13
v_gene: TRBV19
abundance: .

CDR3nt: TGCAGTGCTGCAGGGGGGGCCTACGAGCAGTACTTC
CDR3aa: CSAAGGAYEQYF
j_gene: TRBJ2-7
d_gene: .
len: 12
v_gene: TRBV20-1
abundance: .

CDR3nt: TGTGCCAGCAGCGTTCGGACGGGGAACACTGAAGCTTTCTTT
CDR3aa: CASSVRTGNTEAFF
j_gene: TRBJ1-1
d_gene: .
len: 14
v_gene: TRBV9
abundance: .

CDR3nt: TGTGCCAGCTCACCCTATCGGGGGACCTCGGAGCAGTACTTC
CDR3aa: CASSPYRGTSEQYF
j_gene: TRBJ2-7
d_gene: .
len: 14
v_gene: TRBV18
abundance: .

CDR3nt: TGTGCCAGCAGCCAAGACATTAACTATGGCTACACCTTC
CDR3aa: CASSQDINYGYTF
j_gene: TRBJ1-2
d_gene: .
len: 13
v_gene: TRBV4-2
abundance: .

CDR3nt: TGTGCCAGCAGTCGAAGCGGATGGGGCACAGATACGCAGTATTTT
CDR3aa: CASSRSGWGTDTQYF
j_gene: TRBJ2-3
d_gene: .
len: 15
v_gene: TRBV6-4
abundance: .

CDR3nt: TGTGCCAGCAGTAAATATACAGGGGGTTGGGGGAGCACTGGGGCCAACGTCCTGACTTTC
CDR3aa: CASSKYTGGWGSTGANVLTF
j_gene: TRBJ2-6
d_gene: TRBD1
len: 20
v_gene: TRBV27
abundance: once

CDR3nt: TGTGCCAGCAGTTACGGATTTTCTAACTATGGCTACACCTTC
CDR3aa: CASSYGFSNYGYTF
j_gene: TRBJ1-2
d_gene: .
len: 14
v_gene: TRBV6-2/TRBV6-3
abundance: .

CDR3nt: TGCGCCAGCAGCCAACCGACAGGGGGACAGTATTTT
CDR3aa: CASSQPTGGQYF
j_gene: TRBJ2-3
d_gene: TRBD1
len: 12
v_gene: TRBV4-1
abundance: once

CDR3nt: TGTGCCAGCAGCCGCGGGGGGTCGGTCTACGAGCAGTACTTC
CDR3aa: CASSRGGSVYEQYF
j_gene: TRBJ2-7
d_gene: TRBD2
len: 14
v_gene: TRBV12-3/TRBV12-4
abundance: .

CDR3nt: TGCAGTGCTAGAGCCCGACAGGGCAAGTTCTCCTACAATGAGCAGTTCTTC
CDR3aa: CSARARQGKFSYNEQFF
j_gene: TRBJ2-1
d_gene: TRBD1
len: 17
v_gene: TRBV20-1
abundance: once

CDR3nt: TGCAGTGCGGTACAGGGGTGGAATGAGCAGTTCTTC
CDR3aa: CSAVQGWNEQFF
j_gene: TRBJ2-1
d_gene: TRBD1
len: 12
v_gene: TRBV20-1
abundance: .

CDR3nt: TGTGCCAGCAGTTACTCGACGGGGGAAGGGCGCGGTTTGAGCTCCTACGAGCAGTACTTC
CDR3aa: CASSYSTGEGRGLSSYEQYF
j_gene: TRBJ2-7
d_gene: .
len: 20
v_gene: TRBV6-2/TRBV6-3
abundance: .

CDR3nt: TGTGCCAGCACCTCAGGTGGGGTGGTCAACATTCAGTACTTC
CDR3aa: CASTSGGVVNIQYF
j_gene: TRBJ2-4
d_gene: .
len: 14
v_gene: TRBV12-3/TRBV12-4
abundance: once

CDR3nt: TGCAGTGCTAGGGACAGGGGGAACACCGGGGAGCTGTTTTTT
CDR3aa: CSARDRGNTGELFF
j_gene: TRBJ2-2
d_gene: TRBD1
len: 14
v_gene: TRBV20-1
abundance: .

CDR3nt: TGTGCCAGCATGCGCACAGAAAAACTGTTTTTT
CDR3aa: CASMRTEKLFF
j_gene: TRBJ1-4
d_gene: .
len: 11
v_gene: TRBV12-3/TRBV12-4
abundance: .

CDR3nt: TGCAGTGCAAGGACAGGGAGGGGACCTCAGCCCCAGCATTTT
CDR3aa: CSARTGRGPQPQHF
j_gene: TRBJ1-5
d_gene: TRBD1
len: 14
v_gene: TRBV20-1
abundance: .

CDR3nt: TGTGCCAGCAGCCCTGGAACAGGGGGCAATGAAAAACTGTTTTTT
CDR3aa: CASSPGTGGNEKLFF
j_gene: TRBJ1-4
d_gene: TRBD1
len: 15
v_gene: TRBV7-9
abundance: .

CDR3nt: TGTGCCAGCAGCCTCGGGACTTCACAAGAGACCCAGTACTTC
CDR3aa: CASSLGTSQETQYF
j_gene: TRBJ2-5
d_gene: .
len: 14
v_gene: TRBV9
abundance: .

CDR3nt: TGTGCCAGCTCTCCGGCCCAAGGGGCGGCTGAAGCTTTCTTT
CDR3aa: CASSPAQGAAEAFF
j_gene: TRBJ1-1
d_gene: .
len: 14
v_gene: TRBV18
abundance: .

CDR3nt: TGTGCCAGCAGCTTAAGGAGGGGGGATACGCAGTATTTT
CDR3aa: CASSLRRGDTQYF
j_gene: TRBJ2-3
d_gene: .
len: 13
v_gene: TRBV7-7
abundance: .

CDR3nt: TGTGCCAGCAGTTTATCCAGGGATGGGGAGCAGTACTTC
CDR3aa: CASSLSRDGEQYF
j_gene: TRBJ2-7
d_gene: .
len: 13
v_gene: TRBV12-3/TRBV12-4
abundance: .

CDR3nt: TGTGCCAGCAGCCAACGACTAGCGGGAGAGTCTGGGGCCAACGTCCTGACTTTC
CDR3aa: CASSQRLAGESGANVLTF
j_gene: TRBJ2-6
d_gene: TRBD2
len: 18
v_gene: TRBV3-1
abundance: once

CDR3nt: TGTGCCAGCAGCCAAGTCACCGGGCCTACAGGGACCCAGTACTTC
CDR3aa: CASSQVTGPTGTQYF
j_gene: TRBJ2-5
d_gene: .
len: 15
v_gene: TRBV3-1
abundance: .

CDR3nt: TGTGCCAGCAGTGAACAAGCTAACTATGGCTACACCTTC
CDR3aa: CASSEQANYGYTF
j_gene: TRBJ1-2
d_gene: .
len: 13
v_gene: TRBV2
abundance: .

CDR3nt: TGCGCCAGCAGTCAATCGATTGGGGGGCAGGGGACGAACACCGGGGAGCTGTTTTTT
CDR3aa: CASSQSIGGQGTNTGELFF
j_gene: TRBJ2-2
d_gene: .
len: 19
v_gene: TRBV23-1
abundance: .

CDR3nt: TGTGCCAGCAGTCGTCAGGGGAGTCGCACAGATACGCAGTATTTT
CDR3aa: CASSRQGSRTDTQYF
j_gene: TRBJ2-3
d_gene: .
len: 15
v_gene: TRBV7-2
abundance: .

CDR3nt: TGCGCCAGCAGCCCCACCGGGACTCTGGACGAGCAGTACTTC
CDR3aa: CASSPTGTLDEQYF
j_gene: TRBJ2-7
d_gene: .
len: 14
v_gene: TRBV5-1
abundance: .

CDR3nt: TGTGCCACCAGCCCCGCTATCGGAGGCTACGAGCAGTACTTC
CDR3aa: CATSPAIGGYEQYF
j_gene: TRBJ2-7
d_gene: .
len: 14
v_gene: TRBV15
abundance: .

CDR3nt: TGCAGTGCTAGGTGGACTGCGAACACTGAAGCTTTCTTT
CDR3aa: CSARWTANTEAFF
j_gene: TRBJ1-1
d_gene: .
len: 13
v_gene: TRBV20-1
abundance: .

CDR3nt: TGTGCCAGCAGTCTAGGGACAGGCCTCAATCAGCCCCAGCATTTT
CDR3aa: CASSLGTGLNQPQHF
j_gene: TRBJ1-5
d_gene: TRBD1
len: 15
v_gene: TRBV27
abundance: .

CDR3nt: TGTGCCAGCAGCCGGGGACAGGGGAAGGAGCAGCCCCAGCATTTT
CDR3aa: CASSRGQGKEQPQHF
j_gene: TRBJ1-5
d_gene: TRBD1
len: 15
v_gene: TRBV5-4
abundance: .

CDR3nt: TGCAGCACAAAGAAAGGGACAGGGAATTACGAGCAGTACTTC
CDR3aa: CSTKKGTGNYEQYF
j_gene: TRBJ2-7
d_gene: TRBD1
len: 14
v_gene: TRBV29-1
abundance: .

CDR3nt: TGCAGTGCTAGACAGCTAGTCCAACCTTCCTACGAGCAGTACTTC
CDR3aa: CSARQLVQPSYEQYF
j_gene: TRBJ2-7
d_gene: .
len: 15
v_gene: TRBV20-1
abundance: .

CDR3nt: TGTGCCAGCAGCCCCAGGGAAGGCTCCAGGGCTCCCGAGCAGTACTTC
CDR3aa: CASSPREGSRAPEQYF
j_gene: TRBJ2-7
d_gene: .
len: 16
v_gene: TRBV12-3/TRBV12-4
abundance: few

CDR3nt: TGCGCCAGCAGCTTGGGGGCAAGCGGGGCTAGCTCCTACGAGCAGTACTTC
CDR3aa: CASSLGASGASSYEQYF
j_gene: TRBJ2-7
d_gene: TRBD2
len: 17
v_gene: TRBV5-1
abundance: .

CDR3nt: TGTGCCAGCAGCGCTCAGGGGAATGAGCAGTTCTTC
CDR3aa: CASSAQGNEQFF
j_gene: TRBJ2-1
d_gene: .
len: 12
v_gene: TRBV7-3
abundance: .

CDR3nt: TGTGCCTGGAGTAAGAAGAACACTGAAGCTTTCTTT
CDR3aa: CAWSKKNTEAFF
j_gene: TRBJ1-1
d_gene: .
len: 12
v_gene: TRBV30
abundance: .

CDR3nt: TGTGCCAGCAGCCAAGGGCGGGCTAGCAATCAGCCCCAGCATTTT
CDR3aa: CASSQGRASNQPQHF
j_gene: TRBJ1-5
d_gene: .
len: 15
v_gene: TRBV3-1
abundance: few

CDR3nt: TGTGCCAGCCAGCAGTCGTATAGCTCCTACAATGAGCAGTTCTTC
CDR3aa: CASQQSYSSYNEQFF
j_gene: TRBJ2-1
d_gene: .
len: 15
v_gene: TRBV3-1
abundance: .

CDR3nt: TGTGCCTGGAGCCTAGGGGGGAACACTGAAGCTTTCTTT
CDR3aa: CAWSLGGNTEAFF
j_gene: TRBJ1-1
d_gene: .
len: 13
v_gene: TRBV30
abundance: .

CDR3nt: TGTGCCAGCAGCACAGGGGTCGGGGTGACCCAGTACTTC
CDR3aa: CASSTGVGVTQYF
j_gene: TRBJ2-5
d_gene: TRBD1
len: 13
v_gene: TRBV3-1
abundance: .

CDR3nt: TGCAGTGCTAGCGGGACCCCCACAGATACGCAGTATTTT
CDR3aa: CSASGTPTDTQYF
j_gene: TRBJ2-3
d_gene: .
len: 13
v_gene: TRBV20-1
abundance: .

CDR3nt: TGTGCCAGTAGTATTTGGGGTTTCGCCACCGGGGAGCTGTTTTTT
CDR3aa: CASSIWGFATGELFF
j_gene: TRBJ2-2
d_gene: .
len: 15
v_gene: TRBV19
abundance: .

CDR3nt: TGTGCCAGCAGTTTGGGCGGACAGGGGCTGGGTGGCTACACCTTC
CDR3aa: CASSLGGQGLGGYTF
j_gene: TRBJ1-2
d_gene: TRBD1
len: 15
v_gene: TRBV27
abundance: .

CDR3nt: TGCAGCGTTCAGAGGACTAGCGGGAACGGCAATGAGCAGTTCTTC
CDR3aa: CSVQRTSGNGNEQFF
j_gene: TRBJ2-1
d_gene: TRBD2
len: 15
v_gene: TRBV29-1
abundance: .

CDR3nt: TGTGCCATCAGTTCGGGGTGGAATGAAAAACTGTTTTTT
CDR3aa: CAISSGWNEKLFF
j_gene: TRBJ1-4
d_gene: .
len: 13
v_gene: TRBV10-3
abundance: .

CDR3nt: TGCGCCAGCAGCCAGGACATGCCAGGCGTGGCATATCAGCCCCAGCATTTT
CDR3aa: CASSQDMPGVAYQPQHF
j_gene: TRBJ1-5
d_gene: .
len: 17
v_gene: TRBV4-1
abundance: .

CDR3nt: TGTGCCAGCAGCCAACTAGCGGGGGGCCTGTACACAGATACGCAGTATTTT
CDR3aa: CASSQLAGGLYTDTQYF
j_gene: TRBJ2-3
d_gene: TRBD2
len: 17
v_gene: TRBV27
abundance: .

CDR3nt: TGTGCCAGCAGCCAAGGTGACTATGGCTACACCTTC
CDR3aa: CASSQGDYGYTF
j_gene: TRBJ1-2
d_gene: .
len: 12
v_gene: TRBV3-1
abundance: .

CDR3nt: TGTGCCAGCAGCCGCCCCCTCCTCAATGAGCAGTTCTTC
CDR3aa: CASSRPLLNEQFF
j_gene: TRBJ2-1
d_gene: .
len: 13
v_gene: TRBV3-1
abundance: .

CDR3nt: TGTGCCAGCCGGGACAGGGTGGTAGCTGGCTACACCTTC
CDR3aa: CASRDRVVAGYTF
j_gene: TRBJ1-2
d_gene: TRBD1
len: 13
v_gene: TRBV2
abundance: .

CDR3nt: TGTGCCATCAGTCCTGCCCTAGGGAAGGACACCTACAATGAGCAGTTCTTC
CDR3aa: CAISPALGKDTYNEQFF
j_gene: TRBJ2-1
d_gene: .
len: 17
v_gene: TRBV10-3
abundance: .

CDR3nt: TGCAGTGCTAGAGAATCGGGGTCTAGCAATCAGCCCCAGCATTTT
CDR3aa: CSARESGSSNQPQHF
j_gene: TRBJ1-5
d_gene: .
len: 15
v_gene: TRBV20-1
abundance: once

CDR3nt: TGCGCCAGCACCTTCCGGGGGCCCGGCACTGAAGCTTTCTTT
CDR3aa: CASTFRGPGTEAFF
j_gene: TRBJ1-1
d_gene: .
len: 14
v_gene: TRBV4-1
abundance: once

CDR3nt: TGTGCCTGGAAACTTAACGAAGCTTTCTTT
CDR3aa: CAWKLNEAFF
j_gene: TRBJ1-1
d_gene: .
len: 10
v_gene: TRBV30
abundance: .

CDR3nt: TGTGCCAGCAGCAAGGACGGACGAACAGATACGCAGTATTTT
CDR3aa: CASSKDGRTDTQYF
j_gene: TRBJ2-3
d_gene: .
len: 14
v_gene: TRBV6-5
abundance: .

CDR3nt: TGTGCCAGCAGCTTAGCCCGGGGGGGCTACACCTTC
CDR3aa: CASSLARGGYTF
j_gene: TRBJ1-2
d_gene: .
len: 12
v_gene: TRBV7-8
abundance: once